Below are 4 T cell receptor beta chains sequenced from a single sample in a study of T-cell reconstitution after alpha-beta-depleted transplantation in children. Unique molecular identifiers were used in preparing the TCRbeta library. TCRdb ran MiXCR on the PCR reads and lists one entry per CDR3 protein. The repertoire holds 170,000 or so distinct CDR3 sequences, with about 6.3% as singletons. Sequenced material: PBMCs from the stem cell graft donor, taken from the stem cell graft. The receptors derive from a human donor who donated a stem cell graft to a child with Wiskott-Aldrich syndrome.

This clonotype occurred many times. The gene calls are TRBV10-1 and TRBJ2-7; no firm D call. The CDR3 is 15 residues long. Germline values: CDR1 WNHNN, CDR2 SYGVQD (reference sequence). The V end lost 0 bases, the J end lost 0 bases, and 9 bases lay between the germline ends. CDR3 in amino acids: CASSESLRSSYEQYF. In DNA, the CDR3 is TGCGCCAGCAGTGAGTCTTTACGCAGCTCCTACGAGCAGTACTTC.

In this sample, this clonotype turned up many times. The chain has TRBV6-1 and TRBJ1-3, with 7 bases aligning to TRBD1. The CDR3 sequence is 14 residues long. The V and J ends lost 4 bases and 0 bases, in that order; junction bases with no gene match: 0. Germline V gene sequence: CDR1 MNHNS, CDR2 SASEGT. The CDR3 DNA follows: TGTGCCAGCAGTGGGGACAGCTCTGGAAACACCATATATTTT. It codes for CASSGDSSGNTIYF.

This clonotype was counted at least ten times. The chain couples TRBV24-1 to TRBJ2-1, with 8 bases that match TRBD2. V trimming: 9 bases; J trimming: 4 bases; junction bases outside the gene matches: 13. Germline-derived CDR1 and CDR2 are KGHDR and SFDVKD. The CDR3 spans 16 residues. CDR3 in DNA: TGTGCCACCTATCCGGGACTAGGGGAGCCTTACAATGAGCAGTTCTTC. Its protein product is CATYPGLGEPYNEQFF.

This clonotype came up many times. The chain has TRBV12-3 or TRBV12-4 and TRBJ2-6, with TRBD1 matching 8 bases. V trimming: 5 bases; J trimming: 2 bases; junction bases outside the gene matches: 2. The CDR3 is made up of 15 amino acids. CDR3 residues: CASSTGGTGANVLTF. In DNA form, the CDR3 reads TGTGCCAGCAGTACAGGGGGAACTGGGGCCAACGTCCTGACTTTC.